This TCR beta chain originates from a study of radiation and T cells in renal cell carcinoma. Produced via immunoSEQ multiplex PCR; TCRdb's table is partial and in-frame only. The sample holds over 55,000 clones, around 77% seen once. Time point: blood 2 weeks post-SBRT. Noted treatment: 15 Gy SBRT to primary tumor, nephrectomy 4 weeks later. Serial blood draws occurred at baseline and 2 and 4 weeks post-SBRT. About this clone itself: The target antigen is unknown.

General study results and limits: Pretreatment tumor biopsies were lacking, so baseline clonotypes are unknown.

The sequence was obtained from a man in his sixties with renal cell carcinoma. This sample comprised blood, obtained from a patient whose treatment included radiotherapy and nephrectomy.

CDR3 sequence (DNA): TGTGCCAGTAGTGGGGACGCTGCCGGGACTAATTGGGATACGCAGTATTTT. Amino acids: CASSGDAAGTNWDTQYF. The chain carries TRBV19 and TRBJ2-3; TRBD2 matches at 7 bases. The CDR3 loop spans 17 amino acids. J gave up 6 bases and V 5 bases, and 17 bases lay outside the gene matches. The germline V gene has CDR1 LNHDA and CDR2 SQIVND (reference sequence).